Described below is a single T cell receptor (beta chain) sequence and its context. The data originate from a study of blood T cell repertoires in COVID-19. Study at large: Collection of acute and convalescent COVID-19 samples took place in the United States, Italy and Spain.

The germline CDR1 and CDR2 sequences are SNHLY and FYNNEI. CDR3 length equals 14 residues. After removal of 3 bases from V and 0 bases from J, the junction contained 1 base not matched to a gene. Methods used by the authors: Counts of nucleated cells, estimated from reference gene primer amplification, were obtained. Method: immunoSEQ multiplex PCR; TCRdb's copy keeps in-frame clones and lacks some. V, J and clone size were drawn from that table, and D and trimming were deduced from the DNA. In the table there are approximately 150,000 clones, 80% to 90% of which are singletons. The chain links TRBV2 to TRBJ1-2; 7 bases are a match to TRBD1. The sequenced material came from peripheral blood. This clonotype originated in a human donor with acute or convalescent COVID-19. The donor label of this sample is uncertain. The CDR3 nucleotides read TGTGCCAGCAGTGAGGGACAGACTAACTATGGCTACACCTTC. It encodes CASSEGQTNYGYTF.